The clone carrying this T cell receptor beta chain was seen many times. What it recognizes is unknown. This entry comes from a study of CD8+CD57+ T cells in acquired aplastic anemia. Study context: Quantities of DNA derived from sorted CD4+ and CD8+ cells averaged around 3 ug.

General study findings and limits: Patients had around 28 CD8+ CDR3 sequences in common with controls (the shared set). Controls did not differ significantly from patients in CD8+ Simpson's diversity.

The study profiled TCR beta VDJ and CDR3 using genomic DNA as template. TCRdb re-called the reads with MiXCR, one entry per CDR3 protein. The table lists around 430,000 distinct CDR3 sequences, around 33% of them singletons, with approximately 0.82% in the top ten. The CDR3 runs to 12 residues. The germline V gene has CDR1 SQVTM and CDR2 ANQGSEA. V was pared by 5 bases and J by 0 bases, with 5 bases between. All patients picked for sequencing had shown, by flow cytometry, an expansion of CD8+CD57+ cells. Each patient gave a blood sample that was collected before any therapy had been received. The sequenced material came from sorted CD4+, CD8+, or CD8+CD57+ T cells (not recorded which) from PBMCs. This receptor was obtained from a human donor with aplastic anemia. The chain has TRBV29-1 and TRBJ2-1; unclear D gene. CDR3 DNA sequence: TGCAGCGTTTCAGGCTCCTACAATGAGCAGTTCTTC. As protein: CSVSGSYNEQFF.